These T cell receptor beta chains were read from a single sample in a study of T-cell memory formation after mild COVID-19. TCRdb analysed the 5' RACE reads with MiXCR anew, one entry per CDR3 protein. Among over 150,000 distinct CDR3 sequences listed, about 21% were seen once. Source material: PBMCs or a T cell subset sorted from them (not recorded which). The receptors were sampled from an adult woman who had mild COVID-19 (a few samples of this study predate the infection). Cell type and time point are not known. Each CDR3 is given with its conserved first and last residue. D genes are given only for firm matches. Where a row states a size, it is once, few, many or the class of an expanded clone; other rows omit it.

TRBV24-1	NA	TRBJ2-1	TRBD1	TGTGCCACCAGTCAGACAGGGAGATTAGAGGAATCCTACAATGAGCAGTTCTTC	CATSQTGRLEESYNEQFF
TRBV4-1	NA	TRBJ1-1	NA	TGCGCCAGCAGCCAAGATGGCGAGGGTTGGAACACTGAAGCTTTCTTT	CASSQDGEGWNTEAFF
TRBV19	NA	TRBJ2-7	NA	TGTGCCAGTATCGGGACTCGACAGGGCGCCTACGAGCAGTACTTC	CASIGTRQGAYEQYF
TRBV10-3	NA	TRBJ2-7	NA	TGTGCCATAAGGTGGGAAGTGACCTACGAGCAGTACTTC	CAIRWEVTYEQYF
TRBV29-1	NA	TRBJ2-7	TRBD2	TGCAGCGTTGGCGGGGGCCGGGGGGGCGAGCAGTACTTC	CSVGGGRGGEQYF
TRBV6-1	NA	TRBJ2-3	NA	TGTGCCAGCAGTGAGAGAGGTGAGGGGCTTAAAGATACGCAGTATTTT	CASSERGEGLKDTQYF
TRBV7-9	NA	TRBJ1-1	NA	TGTGCCAGCAGCTTAGGTGGTAAGGGAAACACTGAAGCTTTCTTT	CASSLGGKGNTEAFF
TRBV29-1	few	TRBJ1-1	NA	TGCAGCGTTGGAGAGAACACTGAAGCTTTCTTT	CSVGENTEAFF
TRBV3-1	NA	TRBJ2-7	NA	TGTGCCAGCAGCCAAGATCCGGGGTTCGAGCAGTACTTC	CASSQDPGFEQYF
TRBV2	NA	TRBJ2-2	NA	TGTGCCAGCAACAATCCCCTAGCGCGGACCGGGGAGCTGTTTTTT	CASNNPLARTGELFF
TRBV6-5	NA	TRBJ1-6	NA	TGTGCCAGCACCCAGGCCGGCGCAGGGGAATCACCCCTCCACTTT	CASTQAGAGESPLHF
TRBV5-1	NA	TRBJ2-5	TRBD1	TGCGCCAGCAGCTCCCGGGGACAGATTGTTGGGAAAGAGACCCAGTACTTC	CASSSRGQIVGKETQYF
TRBV7-9	NA	TRBJ2-1	NA	TGTGCCAGCAGCTTAGGACAGTTCGACAATGAGCAGTTCTTC	CASSLGQFDNEQFF
TRBV5-1	few	TRBJ2-3	NA	TGCGCCAGCAGCTTGGAGACTACACTGTGGGAAGATACGCAGTATTTT	CASSLETTLWEDTQYF
TRBV12-3/TRBV12-4	few	TRBJ2-5	TRBD2	TGTGCCAGCAGTAGACTAGCGGGGGGGCTCGATGCAGAGACCCAGTACTTC	CASSRLAGGLDAETQYF
TRBV6-5	NA	TRBJ2-3	TRBD1	TGTGCCAGCAGTAAAGCGGGACAGGGCTGGGATACGCAGTATTTT	CASSKAGQGWDTQYF
TRBV9	NA	TRBJ1-1	NA	TGTGCCAGCAGCTCAACGACGGATAACACTGAAGCTTTCTTT	CASSSTTDNTEAFF
TRBV11-2	few	TRBJ1-2	NA	TGTGCCAGCAGCTTAGGGCACTCCCTCTATGGCTACACCTTC	CASSLGHSLYGYTF
TRBV29-1	many	TRBJ2-7	TRBD1	TGCAGCGTGGCTGGGGACAGTGTATACGAGCAGTACTTC	CSVAGDSVYEQYF
TRBV7-6	NA	TRBJ2-3	NA	TGTGCCAGCAGCTTAGTCAAGGTCACAGATACGCAGTATTTT	CASSLVKVTDTQYF
TRBV6-5	few	TRBJ2-7	NA	TGTGCCAGCAGTTACCAGGACGGGGTCTACGAGCAGTACTTC	CASSYQDGVYEQYF
TRBV29-1	NA	TRBJ1-5	NA	TGCAGCTTTACCGGAGGGGGGAATAGCAATCAGCACCAGCATTTT	CSFTGGGNSNQHQHF
TRBV7-6	NA	TRBJ2-5	NA	TGTGCCAGCAGCTTAGTGAAAGGGGAAGAGACCCAGTACTTC	CASSLVKGEETQYF
TRBV7-6	NA	TRBJ2-5	TRBD2	TGTGCCAGCAGCTTAGTCCCAAGCGGGGGGGCGGAGGAGACCCAGTACTTC	CASSLVPSGGAEETQYF
TRBV12-3/TRBV12-4	NA	TRBJ1-2	NA	TGTGCCAGCAGTTTTGGAGGGGTAGATGGCTACACCTTC	CASSFGGVDGYTF
TRBV6-5	few	TRBJ2-6	NA	TGTGCCAGCAGCCCCTCTTTGAGAGGGATTGGGGCCAACGTCCTGACTTTC	CASSPSLRGIGANVLTF
TRBV27	NA	TRBJ1-5	NA	TGTGCCAGCAGTACTACAGGGACCTATAGCAATCAGCCCCAGCATTTT	CASSTTGTYSNQPQHF
TRBV11-2	few	TRBJ2-7	NA	TGTGCCAGCAGCTTTGGCTTTAACCCCTACGAGCAGTACTTC	CASSFGFNPYEQYF
TRBV4-1	few	TRBJ1-1	TRBD1	TGCGCCAGCAGCCAAGCACGGGGGGGCGACAGGGATACTGAAGCTTTCTTT	CASSQARGGDRDTEAFF
TRBV29-1	few	TRBJ2-1	TRBD1	TGCAGCGTTCGGACAGGTAACTCCTACAATGAGCAGTTCTTC	CSVRTGNSYNEQFF
TRBV9	few	TRBJ2-1	TRBD2	TGTGCCAGCAGCGTAGCACTAGCGGGCGTCAATGAGCAGTTCTTC	CASSVALAGVNEQFF
TRBV15	NA	TRBJ1-5	NA	TGTGCCACCAGCAGAGCCGTGGGGCGGCAGCCCCAGCATTTT	CATSRAVGRQPQHF
TRBV5-1	few	TRBJ1-5	NA	TGCGCCAGCAGCGTCTGGGGGGGACAGCCCCAGCATTTT	CASSVWGGQPQHF
TRBV5-1	NA	TRBJ2-1	NA	TGCGCCAGCAGCGCACCCCCGGGCGGGGCCAATGAGCAGTTCTTC	CASSAPPGGANEQFF